These T cell receptor beta chains were read from a single sample in a study of shared clonotypes between healthy human individuals. Using immunoSEQ multiplex PCR, the repertoire was profiled, and TCRdb retains in-frame clones only, with some absent. The profile shows fewer than 1 million clones, 96% of them singletons. Sequenced sample: naive CD8+ T cells sorted from blood. These receptors all come from a man aged 25-45 years in good health. Each CDR3 is given with its conserved first and last residue. A D gene is named only where the DNA matches it firmly.

cdr3_aa: CASSLAGQYNEQFF
v_call: TRBV27
d_call: NA

cdr3_aa: CASAAQAARETQYF
v_call: TRBV27
d_call: NA

cdr3_aa: CASSFRGYEQYF
v_call: TRBV28
d_call: NA

cdr3_aa: CASSYSRGTVNYGYTF
v_call: TRBV6-5
d_call: TRBD1

cdr3_aa: CASSLPGLNTGELFF
v_call: TRBV7-9
d_call: NA

cdr3_aa: CASSPSRGSEQYF
v_call: TRBV9
d_call: TRBD1

cdr3_aa: CASSMPTSGRVSYEQYF
v_call: TRBV19
d_call: TRBD2

cdr3_aa: CASRGSRYEQYF
v_call: TRBV2
d_call: NA

cdr3_aa: CASSLVPGQAMNTEAFF
v_call: TRBV7-8
d_call: TRBD1

cdr3_aa: CASSSASGRGTGELFF
v_call: TRBV28
d_call: TRBD2

cdr3_aa: CATAWGQAMGYEQYF
v_call: TRBV6-1
d_call: TRBD1

cdr3_aa: CASGKAYEQYF
v_call: TRBV9
d_call: NA

cdr3_aa: CASSVEREGRYEQFF
v_call: TRBV9
d_call: TRBD2

cdr3_aa: CSVGGVDEKLFF
v_call: TRBV29-1
d_call: NA

cdr3_aa: CASSLRTSGSDEQFF
v_call: TRBV13
d_call: TRBD2

cdr3_aa: CSVKDNEQFF
v_call: TRBV29-1
d_call: NA

cdr3_aa: CASSSRVGETQYF
v_call: TRBV7-9
d_call: NA

cdr3_aa: CARSMTSGLGTGELFF
v_call: TRBV6-4
d_call: TRBD2

cdr3_aa: CASSHATGELFF
v_call: TRBV11-2
d_call: NA

cdr3_aa: CASSLLQGYQPQHF
v_call: TRBV7-8
d_call: TRBD1

cdr3_aa: CSGGQPDLDSYEQYF
v_call: TRBV29-1
d_call: NA

cdr3_aa: CASSESKGSGTFYEQYF
v_call: TRBV10-1
d_call: NA

cdr3_aa: CASKPSVGALNEKLFF
v_call: TRBV2
d_call: NA

cdr3_aa: CASSSTGNTEAFF
v_call: TRBV7-3
d_call: NA

cdr3_aa: CASGTSGSEQYF
v_call: TRBV9
d_call: TRBD2

cdr3_aa: CASASRRDVDDGYTF
v_call: TRBV19
d_call: NA

cdr3_aa: CASSPRELAAPDTQYF
v_call: TRBV27
d_call: TRBD2

cdr3_aa: CASSLMVGDIFHEQYF
v_call: TRBV7-2
d_call: NA

cdr3_aa: CASSVEALAATDTQYF
v_call: TRBV9
d_call: TRBD2

cdr3_aa: CASSPKMDWTEAFF
v_call: TRBV13
d_call: NA

cdr3_aa: CASSDTAEYQETQYF
v_call: TRBV25-1
d_call: NA

cdr3_aa: CASRIPDSHGYTF
v_call: TRBV5-4
d_call: NA

cdr3_aa: CASSGQGEEMNTEAFF
v_call: TRBV11-2
d_call: TRBD1

cdr3_aa: CASSLVFEDRGLGKETQYF
v_call: TRBV7-9
d_call: TRBD1

cdr3_aa: CASSSGSTREAFF
v_call: TRBV7-9
d_call: NA

cdr3_aa: CASSPWGGYEQYF
v_call: TRBV7-2
d_call: NA

cdr3_aa: CASSLGRGAYEQYF
v_call: TRBV11-2
d_call: NA